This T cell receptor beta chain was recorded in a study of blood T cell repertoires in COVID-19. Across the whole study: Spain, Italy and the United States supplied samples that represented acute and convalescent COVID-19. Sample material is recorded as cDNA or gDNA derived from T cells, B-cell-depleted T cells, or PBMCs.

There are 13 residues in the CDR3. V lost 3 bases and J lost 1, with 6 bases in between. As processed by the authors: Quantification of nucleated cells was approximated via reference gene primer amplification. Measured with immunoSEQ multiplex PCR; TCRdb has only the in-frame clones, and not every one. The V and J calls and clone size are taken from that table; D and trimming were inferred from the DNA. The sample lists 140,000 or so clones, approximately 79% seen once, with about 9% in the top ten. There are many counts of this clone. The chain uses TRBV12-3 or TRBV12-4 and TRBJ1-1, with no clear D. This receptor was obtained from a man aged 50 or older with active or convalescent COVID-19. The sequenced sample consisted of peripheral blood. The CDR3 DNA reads TGTGCCAGCAGTTTCGGGTGGAACACTGAAGCTTTCTTT. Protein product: CASSFGWNTEAFF.